Described below is a single T cell receptor (beta chain) sequence and its context. Its antigen remains unknown. Treatment given: about 20 received Ad26.COV2.S at low or high dose, single or two shots; roughly five received placebo; per-sample allocation not given. Sample collection was performed on day 63 after the first vaccine or placebo injection. Germline-derived CDR1 and CDR2 are LNHDA and SQIVND (reference sequence). The CDR3 totals 14 residues. Between the trimmed V and J ends, which lost 11 bases and 0 bases, there was a span of 16 bases. The sample comes from a study of Ad26.COV2.S vaccination and SARS-CoV-2 variants. General study points: Reported post-vaccination CD8+ and CD4+ T cell responses to spike showed substantial breadth. Higher spike-specific TCR breadth was found in vaccine recipients than in placebo recipients. Analyses that measured TCR breadth and depth may have underestimated total T cell responses.

This table comes from immunoSEQ multiplex PCR, and its TCRdb copy is limited to in-frame clones, with some not included. Of roughly 350,000 clones in the sample, over 75% were seen once. The chain links TRBV19 to TRBJ1-2; D is possibly TRBD1 (5 bases). Sequencing was performed on peripheral blood, taken in a trial of Ad26.COV2.S vaccine versus placebo. The sequence was collected from a person aged 18-60 years who received the Ad26.COV2.S COVID-19 vaccine or a placebo. CDR3 coding DNA: TGTGCCGTAGCCGTCCAGGGAGCTAACTATGGCTACACCTTC. It translates to CAVAVQGANYGYTF.